One and the same sample provided the 28 T cell receptor beta chains below, sequenced in a study of shared clonotypes between healthy human individuals. The table came from immunoSEQ multiplex PCR; TCRdb's copy has only in-frame clones and leaves some out. The top ten clones hold roughly 10% of a sample with 190,000 or so clones, approximately 60% of them seen once. Sequencing input: memory CD4+ T cells sorted from blood. Subset indicated: CD45RA-negative fraction. The receptors come from a man in his thirties or forties in good health.

The genes are TRBV25-1 and TRBJ2-5; TRBD2 aligns across 9 bases. CDR1 is MGHDK, CDR2 SYGVNS, per germline. The CDR3 is 18 amino acids. Trimming took 3 bases from V and 5 from J; bases not matched to a gene: 16. CDR3 amino acids: CASSDQIAGADYWETQYF. The DNA of the CDR3 is TGTGCCAGCAGTGATCAGATAGCGGGAGCCGATTATTGGGAGACCCAGTACTTC.

There are a few counts of this clone. The chain links TRBV7-6 to TRBJ1-5; D perhaps matches TRBD1 (6 bases). Germline-derived CDR1 and CDR2 are SGHVS and FNYEAQ. Trimming stripped 1 base from V and 7 bases from J, with 8 bases between. This CDR3 has 13 amino acids. The CDR3 region has the DNA TGTGCCAGCAGCTTAGGACAGGCGCAGCCCCAGCATTTT. Protein: CASSLGQAQPQHF.

As DNA, the CDR3 is TGCGCCAGCAGCATTACAGCGAACACTGAAGCTTTCTTT. It translates to CASSITANTEAFF. V is TRBV5-1 and J is TRBJ1-1; D uncertain. Trimming pared 4 bases from V and 1 base from J, leaving 8 bases between. This CDR3 is built from 13 residues. Germline V gives CDR1 SGHRS, CDR2 YFSETQ.

The chain couples TRBV28 to TRBJ1-1; D is undetermined. Trimming stripped 8 bases from V and 0 bases from J, with 13 bases between. Germline V gene data show CDR1 as MDHEN and CDR2 as SYDVKM. The CDR3 has 14 amino acids. The CDR3 spells CASCGGPMNTEAFF. The CDR3 DNA sequence: TGTGCCAGCTGTGGAGGTCCCATGAACACTGAAGCTTTCTTT.

The rearrangement uses TRBV7-2 and TRBJ2-6; D remains ambiguous. This CDR3 has 13 amino acids. Per the germline V gene, CDR1 is SGHTA and CDR2 is FQGNSA. Trimming stripped 8 bases from V and 0 bases from J, with 5 bases between. The CDR3 sequence is CASGGSGANVLTF. CDR3 DNA sequence: TGTGCCAGCGGTGGCTCTGGGGCCAACGTCCTGACTTTC.

This clone was detected only a few times. The chain recombines TRBV4-3 with TRBJ2-3; the D gene is possibly TRBD2 (6 bases). Germline V CDR1 and CDR2: LGHNA, YSLEER. The V gene lost 0 bases and the J gene lost 2 bases, with 21 bases spanning the gap. CDR3 length equals 19 residues. The CDR3 nucleotides read TGCGCCAGCAGCCAAGAATCCCGGGAGTGGATATACACCACAGATACGCAGTATTTT. As protein: CASSQESREWIYTTDTQYF.

This clone was counted between two and nine times. The CDR3 sequence is CASSDTSGSYEQYF. The CDR3 DNA is TGCGCCAGCAGTGACACTAGCGGGAGCTACGAGCAGTACTTC. The chain couples TRBV10-2 to TRBJ2-7, with TRBD2 matching over 11 bases. Trimming cost V 3 bases and J 3 bases; bases outside gene matches: 1. Germline V lookup: CDR1 WSHSY, CDR2 SAAADI. The CDR3 spans 14 residues.

The gene calls are TRBV6-1 and TRBJ1-1; 10 positions match TRBD1. The CDR3 runs 11 residues. V dropped 5 bases and J dropped 11; count of bases not matched to a gene: 2. The germline gives CDR1 MNHNS, CDR2 SASEGT. CDR3 sequence: CASSRQGAAFF. The DNA for the CDR3 is TGTGCCAGCAGTCGACAGGGGGCGGCTTTCTTT.

The V call is TRBV5-1, the J call TRBJ2-3, with D unresolved. Looked up from germline, CDR1 is SGHRS and CDR2 is YFSETQ. This CDR3 is 13 amino acids long. Trimming cost V 0 bases and J 3 bases, with 5 bases left between them. The CDR3: CASSLGRTDTQYF. The CDR3 coding sequence is TGCGCCAGCAGCTTGGGGCGTACAGATACGCAGTATTTT.

The chain joins TRBV18 to TRBJ1-1; TRBD1 is a possible D gene (5 bases). CDR1 and CDR2 from the germline V gene are KGHSH and LQKENI. The CDR3 totals 15 residues. V shed 0 bases and J shed 3 bases, with 11 bases lying between them. CDR3 DNA: TGTGCCAGCTCACCACCCCATACGGGACACACTGAAGCTTTCTTT. Translation gives CASSPPHTGHTEAFF.

The CDR3 region is CASSYGAEGYTF. DNA of the CDR3: TGTGCCAGCAGTTACGGGGCGGAAGGCTACACCTTC. The chain combines TRBV6-6 with TRBJ1-2; D may be TRBD1 (5 bases). V lost 2 bases, J lost 8 bases, and 9 bases lay in between. The CDR3 extends over 12 amino acids. Germline V lookup: CDR1 MNHNY, CDR2 SVGAGI (reference sequence).

This clone was counted a few times. This chain uses TRBV5-4 with TRBJ2-7; 10 nucleotides line up with TRBD1. Trimming at V came to 4 bases and at J to 5 bases, leaving 9 bases not matched to a gene. CDR1 and CDR2 from the germline V gene are SGHNT and YYREEE (reference sequence). The CDR3 spans 15 residues. The CDR3: CASSRAGTGVDEQYF. The CDR3 DNA is TGTGCCAGCAGCAGAGCCGGGACAGGGGTCGACGAGCAGTACTTC.

This clone was seen at least ten times. The chain is built from TRBV27 and TRBJ1-4; possibly TRBD1 for D (5 bases). This CDR3 region has 14 residues. CDR1 is MNHEY, CDR2 SMNVEV, per germline (reference sequence). Trimming pared 6 bases from V and 4 bases from J, leaving 12 bases between. The CDR3 region is CASRTRRGNEKLFF. In nucleotides, the CDR3 is TGTGCCAGCAGAACCCGAAGGGGTAATGAAAAACTGTTTTTT.

The rearrangement uses TRBV11-3 and TRBJ2-1; TRBD2 matches 7 bases. In germline, CDR1 is SGHNT, CDR2 YENEEA. The V gene end was trimmed by 3 bases and the J gene end by 2 bases; junction bases not matched to a gene: 4. The CDR3 runs 15 residues. CDR3 DNA sequence: TGTGCCAGCAGCTTTGAGGGAGGGCCCTACAATGAGCAGTTCTTC. Protein product: CASSFEGGPYNEQFF. The full variable domain, with the rest looked up from reference TRBV11-3 and TRBJ2-1, is EAGVVQSPRYKIIEKKQPVAFWCNPISGHNTLYWYLQNLGQGPELLIRYENEEAVDDSQLPKDRFSAERLKGVDSTLKIQPAELGDSAVYLCASSFEGGPYNEQFFGPGTRLTVL.

The V gene is TRBV30, the J gene TRBJ2-1, with D possibly being TRBD2 (6 bases). V was clipped by 5 bases and J by 0 bases, with 11 bases between them. Germline-derived CDR1 and CDR2 are GTSNPN and SVGIG (reference sequence). CDR3 size: 14 residues. This chain's CDR3 is CAWGRDDSYNEQFF. The CDR3 DNA reads as TGTGCCTGGGGGCGGGACGACTCCTACAATGAGCAGTTCTTC. The variable domain in full, completed from reference TRBV30 and TRBJ2-1, reads SQTIHQWPATLVQPVGSPLSLECTVEGTSNPNLYWYRQAAGRGLQLLFYSVGIGQISSEVPQNLSASRPQDRQFILSSKKLLLSDSGFYLCAWGRDDSYNEQFFGPGTRLTVL.

DNA for the CDR3: TGTGCCAGCCGGTACAGTGGGGCCAACGTCCTGACTTTC. This encodes CASRYSGANVLTF. The gene calls are TRBV6-1 and TRBJ2-6; D is unresolved. The CDR3 covers 13 residues. Trimming removed 8 bases at V and 3 bases at J, with 8 bases between. CDR1 MNHNS and CDR2 SASEGT come from the germline V gene.

V usage is TRBV10-3 and J usage is TRBJ2-7, with D perhaps matching TRBD2 (6 bases). This CDR3 is built from 15 residues. Germline assignment: CDR1 ENHRY and CDR2 SYGVKD. V lost 4 bases to trimming and J lost 4 bases, with 17 bases between them. The CDR3 is CAISVGRRWSYEQYF. CDR3 DNA sequence: TGTGCCATCAGTGTAGGGAGGCGGTGGTCTTACGAGCAGTACTTC.

Only a few counts were recorded for this clone. The chain carries TRBV7-8 and TRBJ1-5; 7 bases are shared with TRBD1. This CDR3 has 15 residues. Trimming removed 1 base from V and 5 bases from J; junction bases left unmatched: 5. Germline V gives CDR1 SGHVS, CDR2 FQNEAQ. The DNA of the CDR3 is TGTGCCAGCAGCTTAGGGACAGGAGGTTATCAGCCCCAGCATTTT. Protein sequence: CASSLGTGGYQPQHF.

The chain joins TRBV2 to TRBJ2-2; D is unresolved. CDR3 length: 17 residues. Deletions cut 3 bases from V and 4 bases from J, with 18 bases between. The germline V gene has CDR1 SNHLY and CDR2 FYNNEI. The CDR3 region is CASSDLLAHGATGELFF. CDR3 DNA sequence: TGTGCCAGCAGTGACCTTCTGGCCCACGGTGCCACCGGGGAGCTGTTTTTT. Together with reference TRBV2 and TRBJ2-2, the CDR3 gives the full variable domain: EPEVTQTPSHQVTQMGQEVILRCVPISNHLYFYWYRQILGQKVEFLVSFYNNEISEKSEIFDDQFSVERPDGSNFTLKIRSTKLEDSAMYFCASSDLLAHGATGELFFGEGSRLTVL.

The sample holds a few counts of this clone. This CDR3 is CASSLGFIEGTEAFF. Here the CDR3 DNA reads TGCGCCAGCAGCTTGGGTTTTATAGAGGGCACTGAAGCTTTCTTT. This chain joins TRBV5-1 and TRBJ1-1; D gene ambiguous. Trimming left V 0 bases short and J 4 bases short, with 13 bases between. The germline V gene encodes CDR1 SGHRS and CDR2 YFSETQ. CDR3 length equals 15 residues.

This clone was observed at least ten times. This sequence joins TRBV7-2 and TRBJ1-5, with 10 bases that match TRBD1. Trimming took 4 bases from V and 15 from J; bases not matched to a gene: 12. Germline-derived CDR1 and CDR2 are SGHTA and FQGNSA. This CDR3 comprises 14 residues. The DNA for the CDR3 is TGTGCCAGCAGCTCCCGGGACAGGGGTTCCACATGGCATTTT. This gives the protein CASSSRDRGSTWHF.

This chain joins TRBV5-1 and TRBJ2-1; D gene ambiguous. Germline CDR1 SGHRS, CDR2 YFSETQ. The CDR3 spans 13 residues. The V end was cut by 2 bases, the J end by 4 bases, with 7 bases between. The CDR3 DNA sequence: TGCGCCAGCAGCTTCGACATTTACAATGAGCAGTTCTTC. Amino acid sequence: CASSFDIYNEQFF.

The rearrangement joins TRBV18 to TRBJ2-2; D uncertain. Trimming stripped 2 bases from V and 7 bases from J, with 11 bases between. The CDR3 contains 14 residues. CDR1 is KGHSH, CDR2 LQKENI, per germline. DNA for the CDR3: TGTGCCAGCTCACCAAGTCGAATAGACGGGGAGCTGTTTTTT. Amino acids: CASSPSRIDGELFF.

This clone was seen many times. This rearrangement joins TRBV6-1 to TRBJ2-5, with D perhaps TRBD1 (6 bases). V was cut by 6 bases and J by 2 bases, with 13 bases left in between. The CDR3 is 14 amino acids. The germline gives CDR1 MNHNS, CDR2 SASEGT. The CDR3 sequence: CASRWTADQETQYF. The CDR3 bases are TGTGCCAGCAGATGGACAGCGGATCAAGAGACCCAGTACTTC.

About this clone itself: Being one base from a much bigger clone, this may be a read error. CDR3 loop: CASSLVLGARGYTF. In nucleotides, the CDR3 is TGTGCCAGCAGCTTGGTATTGGGGGCTAGAGGCTACACCTTC. V gene TRBV5-4 combines with J gene TRBJ1-2, with D possibly being TRBD1 (6 bases). This CDR3 has 14 amino acids. V was trimmed by 0 bases and J by 8 bases, leaving 14 bases between them. Germline V gene sequence: CDR1 SGHNT, CDR2 YYREEE (reference sequence).

This clone is a singleton in its sample. This chain links TRBV6-1 with TRBJ2-3; no clear D gene. Trimming cost V 6 bases and J 1 base, with 14 bases left between them. Per germline, CDR1 MNHNS and CDR2 SASEGT. The CDR3 sequence is 15 residues long. Here the CDR3 DNA reads TGTGCCAGCAGAGGTCGGGCACCACGCACAGATACGCAGTATTTT. This sequence encodes CASRGRAPRTDTQYF.

There are a few counts of this clone. The chain combines TRBV9 with TRBJ1-4; the D gene is possibly TRBD1 (5 bases). The CDR3 sequence is 15 residues long. Trimming pared 2 bases from V and 4 bases from J, leaving 12 bases between. CDR1 and CDR2 from the germline V gene are SGDLS and YYNGEE. The DNA for the CDR3 is TGTGCCAGCAGCGTGGGCGGACATAGTAATGAAAAACTGTTTTTT. Amino acid sequence: CASSVGGHSNEKLFF.

This chain connects TRBV9 to TRBJ1-1; no definite D call. In germline, CDR1 is SGDLS, CDR2 YYNGEE. With 0 bases removed from V and 1 base from J, the gap between germline ends came to 7 bases. The CDR3 consists of 14 residues. The CDR3 loop is CASSVDVRNTEAFF. In DNA, the CDR3 is TGTGCCAGCAGCGTAGACGTCAGGAACACTGAAGCTTTCTTT.